These T cell receptor beta chains were read from a single sample in a study of T cells in Graves' hyperthyroidism and ophthalmopathy. Using its own MiXCR run on the multiplex PCR reads, TCRdb lists one record per CDR3 protein. This table holds about 600,000 distinct CDR3 sequences, approximately 15% found once. Sequenced material: blood. These receptors originate from a woman aged 18-29 years with Graves' ophthalmopathy. The conserved cysteine and the conserved F or W are not part of the CDR3 here. The order of the fields is CDR3 protein, J gene, V gene.

ASSPPSGTSTYEQY	TRBJ2-7	TRBV18
ASSPYQDYEQY	TRBJ2-7	TRBV9
ASRPTSGTDTQY	TRBJ2-3	TRBV3-1
ASSLSGGVGNTIY	TRBJ1-3	TRBV12-3/TRBV12-4
ASSLGGAGGGYEQF	TRBJ2-1	TRBV5-4
ASSQDRDSSPSPLH	TRBJ1-6	TRBV4-2
ASSDRSLSGNTIY	TRBJ1-3	TRBV2
ASSVEDRYYEQY	TRBJ2-7	TRBV9
ASIPGDVNSYEQY	TRBJ2-7	TRBV7-9
ASSETSGRTDTQY	TRBJ2-3	TRBV25-1
ASSQDQEGIAEAF	TRBJ1-1	TRBV4-1
ASSPRDESGYGYT	TRBJ1-2	TRBV18
ASSFGTTYNEQF	TRBJ2-1	TRBV7-6
ASRAGLAGGMGTDTQY	TRBJ2-3	TRBV2
ASSSGIHPPLGQETQY	TRBJ2-5	TRBV28
ASSLEAAGVLETQY	TRBJ2-5	TRBV11-2
ASSSESRAPDTQY	TRBJ2-3	TRBV18
ALGGTNTDTQY	TRBJ2-3	TRBV7-2
ASSLREGIPTQY	TRBJ2-5	TRBV14
ASSAQGGDTQY	TRBJ2-3	TRBV19
ASSRSGVRDSPLH	TRBJ1-6	TRBV6-1
ASSPKWGLAGVRYNEQF	TRBJ2-1	TRBV7-9
ASGVDRRDTEAF	TRBJ1-1	TRBV18
ASSAQGNTEAF	TRBJ1-1	TRBV7-3
ASSSRTWGGAGYEQY	TRBJ2-7	TRBV28
ASSLLRGAYGYT	TRBJ1-2	TRBV11-2
ASSQTTGRGYEQY	TRBJ2-7	TRBV3-1
ASSFSNLRRRNEKLF	TRBJ1-4	TRBV11-3
ASSVSGQVLYEQY	TRBJ2-7	TRBV2
ASSGPGTGDSYEQY	TRBJ2-7	TRBV27
ASSPTRSSYEQY	TRBJ2-7	TRBV7-8
ASSLKAGGANEQF	TRBJ2-1	TRBV7-3
ASSFRHEAGNIQY	TRBJ2-4	TRBV27
SAGLQGPGNTIY	TRBJ1-3	TRBV29-1
ASRKGLADEQF	TRBJ2-1	TRBV7-9
SARTGTSGYEQY	TRBJ2-7	TRBV20-1
AWTGLAGRNEQF	TRBJ2-1	TRBV30
ASSGNRFLFSYEQY	TRBJ2-7	TRBV11-2
ASSPRGSGSIYDEQF	TRBJ2-1	TRBV11-1
ATSDPTIPAKETQY	TRBJ2-5	TRBV24-1
ASSAGIGSTDTQY	TRBJ2-3	TRBV9
ATSRGEPRTQY	TRBJ2-5	TRBV12-3/TRBV12-4
ASSVGPPGTGGEKLF	TRBJ1-4	TRBV9
SARLRGLNTEAF	TRBJ1-1	TRBV20-1
ASSLPERTGLTEAF	TRBJ1-1	TRBV5-7
ASSHTQDSYEQY	TRBJ2-7	TRBV4-3
SASRSSVVGYEQY	TRBJ2-7	TRBV20-1
ASSFAPLETQY	TRBJ2-5	TRBV28
ASSSGLAAYTQY	TRBJ2-3	TRBV4-2
ASSRGVPATDTQY	TRBJ2-3	TRBV5-5
ASSLGLAGGRGSHGEQF	TRBJ2-1	TRBV28
ASSGGRGTGNTIY	TRBJ1-3	TRBV4-1
ASSFSASYEQY	TRBJ2-7	TRBV12-3/TRBV12-4
ASSGVGEEQY	TRBJ2-7	TRBV7-9
ASSAGYRSPNSPLH	TRBJ1-6	TRBV9